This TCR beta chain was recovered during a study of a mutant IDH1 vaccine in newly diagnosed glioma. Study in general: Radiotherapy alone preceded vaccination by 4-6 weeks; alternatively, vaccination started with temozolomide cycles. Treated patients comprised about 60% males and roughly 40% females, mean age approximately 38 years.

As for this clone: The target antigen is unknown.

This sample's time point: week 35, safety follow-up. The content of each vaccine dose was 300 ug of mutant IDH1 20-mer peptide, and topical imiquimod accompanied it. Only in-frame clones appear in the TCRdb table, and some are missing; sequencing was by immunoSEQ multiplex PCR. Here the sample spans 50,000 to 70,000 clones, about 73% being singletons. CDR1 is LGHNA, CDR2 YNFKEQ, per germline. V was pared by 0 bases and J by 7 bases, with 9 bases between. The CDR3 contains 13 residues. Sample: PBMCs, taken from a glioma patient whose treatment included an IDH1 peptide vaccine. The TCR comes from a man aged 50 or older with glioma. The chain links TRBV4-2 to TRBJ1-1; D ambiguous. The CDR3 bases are TGTGCCAGCAGCCAAGATCCCGGTATTGAAGCTTTCTTT. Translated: CASSQDPGIEAFF.